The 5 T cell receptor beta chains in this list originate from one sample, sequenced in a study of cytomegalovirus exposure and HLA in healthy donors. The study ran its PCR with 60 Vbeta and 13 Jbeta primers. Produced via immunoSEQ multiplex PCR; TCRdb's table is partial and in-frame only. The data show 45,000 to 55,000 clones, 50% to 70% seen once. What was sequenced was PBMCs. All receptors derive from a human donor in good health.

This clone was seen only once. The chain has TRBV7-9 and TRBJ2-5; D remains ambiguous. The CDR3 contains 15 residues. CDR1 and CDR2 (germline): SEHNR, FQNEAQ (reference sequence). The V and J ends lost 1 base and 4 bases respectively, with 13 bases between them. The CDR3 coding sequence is TGTGCCAGCAGCTTAGGCCCGCTATCAGGAGAGACCCAGTACTTC. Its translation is CASSLGPLSGETQYF. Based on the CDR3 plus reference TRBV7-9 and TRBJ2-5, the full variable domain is DTGVSQNPRHKITKRGQNVTFRCDPISEHNRLYWYRQTLGQGPEFLTYFQNEAQLEKSRLLSDRFSAERPKGSFSTLEIQRTEQGDSAMYLCASSLGPLSGETQYFGPGTRLLVL.

CDR3 DNA: TGTGCCAGCAATGGACAGGACTCTGGAAACACCATATATTTT. Translated: CASNGQDSGNTIYF. This chain links TRBV9 with TRBJ1-3, with TRBD1 identical over 7 bases. The CDR3 covers 14 residues. Germline V CDR1 and CDR2: SGDLS, YYNGEE. The trim removed 6 bases at V and 0 bases at J, leaving 3 bases unmatched.

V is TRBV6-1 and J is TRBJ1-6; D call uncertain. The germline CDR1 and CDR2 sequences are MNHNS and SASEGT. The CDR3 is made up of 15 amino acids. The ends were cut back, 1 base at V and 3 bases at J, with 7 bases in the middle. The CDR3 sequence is CASSEGHLYNSPLHF. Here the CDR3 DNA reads TGTGCCAGCAGTGAAGGGCATCTCTATAATTCACCCCTCCACTTT.

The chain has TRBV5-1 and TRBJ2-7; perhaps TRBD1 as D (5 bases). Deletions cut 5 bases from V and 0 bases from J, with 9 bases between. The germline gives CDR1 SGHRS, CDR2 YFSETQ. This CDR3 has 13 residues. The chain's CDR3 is CASRQGTSYEQYF. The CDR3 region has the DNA TGCGCCAGCAGGCAGGGCACCTCCTACGAGCAGTACTTC.

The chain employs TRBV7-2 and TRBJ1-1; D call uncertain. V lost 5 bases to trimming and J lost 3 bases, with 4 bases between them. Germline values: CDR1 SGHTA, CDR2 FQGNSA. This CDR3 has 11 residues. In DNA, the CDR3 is TGTGCCAGCAGCCAATACACTGAAGCTTTCTTT. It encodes CASSQYTEAFF.